There are many counts of the clone carrying this T cell receptor beta chain. Its antigen is still unknown. This record comes from a study of T cells after yellow fever vaccination. Researchers made TCR cDNA using 5'RACE template switching, and this step added a universal primer site and UMIs. MiXCR, run by TCRdb on the 5' RACE reads, gives a single entry per CDR3 protein. The sample includes under 300,000 distinct CDR3 sequences, roughly 7.2% of them seen just once. Regarding the study as a whole: Among primary-vaccination clones, most reappeared after the booster, at 95% to 96% for CD4 and 85% to 90% for CD8.

The sequence came from a young man who received the YFV17D yellow fever vaccine. This material consisted of CD4+ T cells sorted from PBMCs, taken 15 days after the yellow fever booster vaccination.

CDR3 residues: CASSLSLGRSTDTQYF. The CDR3 region has the DNA TGTGCCAGCAGCTTAAGTCTTGGCAGGAGCACAGATACGCAGTATTTT. J is TRBJ2-3 and V is TRBV7-2; no firm D call. The CDR3 consists of 16 residues. CDR1 and CDR2 from the germline V gene are SGHTA and FQGNSA. V gave up 2 bases and J gave up 0 bases, with 12 bases separating them.